The 10 T cell receptor beta chains presented below share a single source sample, sequenced in a study of regulatory T cells in long-lasting Graves disease. Documented time point: newly diagnosed GD, antithyroid drugs for less than 3 months. PBMC RNA served as the TCR library source. TCR beta libraries were built with iRepertoire HTBI primers and Arm-PCR of CDR3 regions. TCRdb re-called the multiplex PCR reads through MiXCR, storing one row per CDR3 protein. Of about 400,000 distinct CDR3 sequences in the sample, around 16% were seen once. These records were also assigned to another study, of T cells in Graves' hyperthyroidism and ophthalmopathy.

Sequencing used peripheral blood mononuclear cells (PBMCs), obtained at new diagnosis, from a patient treated with antithyroid drugs. Every receptor here comes from a woman aged 18-30 years with Graves disease.

For this clonotype: At one of its ends the junction is not consistent with the germline gene, which may arise from a read error. The rearrangement links TRBV30 to TRBJ1-2, with 7 bases that match TRBD1. From germline, CDR1 is GTSNPN and CDR2 SVGIG (reference sequence). This CDR3 comprises 15 residues. CDR3: CAWSGTGAWNYGHTF. For the CDR3, the DNA is TGTGCCTGGAGTGGCACAGGGGCCTGGAACTATGGCCACACCTTC.

This clonotype showed up just a few times. The gene calls are TRBV5-1 and TRBJ1-1, with no clear D. The CDR3 is 16 residues long. V was shortened by 0 bases and J by 0 bases, with 12 bases between the two germline ends. Germline V gene data show CDR1 as SGHRS and CDR2 as YFSETQ. The CDR3 sequence is CASSLAPMNLNTEAFF. The CDR3 nucleotides read TGCGCCAGCAGCTTGGCCCCCATGAACTTGAACACTGAAGCTTTCTTT.

This chain joins TRBV5-1 and TRBJ2-7; 8 bases are a match to TRBD1. The CDR3 is made up of 14 amino acids. Per germline, CDR1 SGHRS and CDR2 YFSETQ. V lost 4 bases, J lost 4 bases, and 7 bases stayed unmatched. The CDR3 DNA reads as TGCGCCAGCAGCACCTCCGGGACAGGATACGAGCAGTACTTC. It is translated as CASSTSGTGYEQYF.

This clonotype was counted ten times or more. The chain combines TRBV11-2 with TRBJ2-2, with 7 bases aligning to TRBD2. With 6 bases clipped from V and 4 bases from J, the junction kept 8 bases outside the gene matches. The length of the CDR3 is 15 residues. CDR1 and CDR2 (germline): SGHAT, FQNNGV. In nucleotides, the CDR3 is TGTGCCAGCAGGATAGCGGGCAGAGTCACCGGGGAGCTGTTTTTT. This translates into CASRIAGRVTGELFF.

The chain joins TRBV6-2 or TRBV6-3 to TRBJ2-2; 13 bases map to TRBD2. V lost 6 bases and J lost 4; bases outside the gene matches: 5. CDR1 is MNHEY, CDR2 SVGEGT, per germline. This CDR3 spans 16 amino acids. This chain's CDR3 is CASSPGTSGTTGELFF. DNA of the CDR3: TGTGCCAGCAGCCCCGGGACTAGCGGGACCACCGGGGAGCTGTTTTTT.

This clonotype was detected a few times. The V call is TRBV18, the J call TRBJ2-5; 10 bases agree with TRBD1. V dropped 3 bases and J dropped 7; count of bases not matched to a gene: 5. This CDR3 region has 14 residues. Germline assignment: CDR1 KGHSH and CDR2 LQKENI. DNA for the CDR3: TGTGCCAGCTCACCGAGACAGGGGGCGAGGACCCAGTACTTC. This gives the protein CASSPRQGARTQYF.

This clonotype came up a few times. The chain combines TRBV6-1 with TRBJ2-5, with 13 bases matching TRBD2. Germline lookup yields CDR1 MNHNS and CDR2 SASEGT. The CDR3 contains 16 residues. V gave up 5 bases and J gave up 5 bases; unmatched junction bases: 8. The CDR3 is CASSRHGTSGVETQYF. The CDR3 bases are TGTGCCAGCAGTAGGCATGGGACTAGCGGGGTGGAGACCCAGTACTTC.

Many counts were recorded for this clonotype. The chain uses TRBV6-1 and TRBJ1-2; TRBD1 aligns across 9 bases. The J segment lost 4 bases and the V segment lost 6 bases, leaving 6 bases of the junction unmatched. The CDR3 has 14 residues. Germline V gene data show CDR1 as MNHNS and CDR2 as SASEGT. This chain's CDR3 is CASRLSGQGYGYTF. The DNA for the CDR3 is TGTGCCAGCAGACTCTCGGGACAGGGCTATGGCTACACCTTC.

This chain links TRBV7-9 with TRBJ1-2, with a possible D match to TRBD1 (5 bases). The germline V gene has CDR1 SEHNR and CDR2 FQNEAQ (reference sequence). CDR3 length equals 15 residues. Trimming removed 1 base from V and 7 bases from J, with 16 bases in between. This CDR3 is CASSLVGPSTSGYTF. CDR3 DNA sequence: TGTGCCAGCAGCTTAGTGGGACCCTCCACTTCTGGCTACACCTTC.

This clonotype was observed many times. The chain links TRBV2 to TRBJ1-3; D is undetermined. The V gene lost 3 bases and the J gene lost 0 bases, with 15 bases spanning the gap. This CDR3 region has 17 residues. Germline V lookup: CDR1 SNHLY, CDR2 FYNNEI. DNA of the CDR3: TGTGCCAGCAGTGACTATGTTCCAGGACTCTCTGGAAACACCATATATTTT. Protein product: CASSDYVPGLSGNTIYF.